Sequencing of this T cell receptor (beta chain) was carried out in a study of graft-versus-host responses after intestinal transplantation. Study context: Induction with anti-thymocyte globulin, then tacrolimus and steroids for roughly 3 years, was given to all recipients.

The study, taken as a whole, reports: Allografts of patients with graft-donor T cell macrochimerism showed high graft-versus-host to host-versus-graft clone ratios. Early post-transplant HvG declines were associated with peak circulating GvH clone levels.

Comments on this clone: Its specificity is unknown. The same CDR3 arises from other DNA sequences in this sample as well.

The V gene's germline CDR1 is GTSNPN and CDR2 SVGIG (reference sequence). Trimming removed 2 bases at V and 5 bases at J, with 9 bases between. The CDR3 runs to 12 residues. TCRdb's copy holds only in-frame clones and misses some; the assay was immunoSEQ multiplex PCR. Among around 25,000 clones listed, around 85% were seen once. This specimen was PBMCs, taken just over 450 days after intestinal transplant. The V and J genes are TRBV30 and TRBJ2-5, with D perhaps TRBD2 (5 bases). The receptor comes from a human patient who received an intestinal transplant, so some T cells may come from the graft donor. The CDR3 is CAWSFGEETQYF. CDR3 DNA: TGTGCCTGGAGTTTCGGGGAGGAGACCCAGTACTTC.